Listed here is a single T cell receptor beta chain. According to the study, genomic DNA was the template for TCR beta VDJ and CDR3 profiling. Each CDR3 protein gets one entry after TCRdb re-called the reads with MiXCR. The data contain 100,000 to 150,000 distinct CDR3 sequences, approximately 50% of them singletons. The data are from a study of CD8+CD57+ T cells in acquired aplastic anemia. Individuals selected for sequencing had exhibited CD8+CD57+ cell expansion on flow cytometry. In all patients, the disease was severe acquired aplastic anemia. No therapy had been given to the patients at the time of blood sampling. Trimming stripped 3 bases from V and 5 bases from J, with 14 bases between. The CDR3 is 15 amino acids. CDR1 is MNHEY and CDR2 is SMNVEV in the germline V gene (reference sequence).

The chain recombines TRBV27 with TRBJ1-5, with D tentatively TRBD1 (6 bases). Sequencing was carried out using sorted CD4+, CD8+, or CD8+CD57+ T cells (not recorded which) from PBMCs. The sequence was obtained from a human donor with aplastic anemia. The DNA of the CDR3 is TGTGCCAGCAGTTTGAGGGCAGGGGATTATCAGCCCCAGCATTTT. As protein: CASSLRAGDYQPQHF.